This is a list of T cell receptor beta chains from one sample in a study of shared T cell receptors in the human thymus. Sequencing used immunoSEQ multiplex PCR; TCRdb keeps in-frame clones, though not all of them. The data contain hundreds of thousands of clones, 75% to 80% of them singletons. The same sample was also studied in work on human thymus T cells.

Material for sequencing was thymocytes. The receptors here all came from a boy under two years old with a congenital heart defect. Each CDR3 is given with its conserved first and last residue. A D gene is named only where the DNA matches it firmly. The size of a clone is reported for some rows only, either as once, few or many, or as a class for expanded clones.

CDR3aa: CASSLGLPHGQFF
CDR3nt: TGTGCCAGCAGTCTGGGACTGCCCCATGGGCAGTTCTTC
v_gene: TRBV27
j_gene: TRBJ2-1
d_gene: .
abundance: .

CDR3aa: CASSIGTVGDRASANGELFF
CDR3nt: TGTGCCAGTAGTATAGGAACGGTCGGGGACAGGGCGTCCGCGAACGGGGAGCTGTTTTTT
v_gene: TRBV19
j_gene: TRBJ2-2
d_gene: TRBD1
abundance: few

CDR3aa: CASSFSGRQGAGNTIYF
CDR3nt: TGTGCCAGCAGTTTTAGTGGTCGACAGGGGGCGGGAAACACCATATATTTT
v_gene: TRBV28
j_gene: TRBJ1-3
d_gene: TRBD1
abundance: .

CDR3aa: CASSHRDSADTQYF
CDR3nt: TGCGCCAGCAGCCACAGGGACAGCGCAGATACGCAGTATTTT
v_gene: TRBV5-1
j_gene: TRBJ2-3
d_gene: TRBD1
abundance: .

CDR3aa: CASSEGRDRGSWVGQPQHF
CDR3nt: TGTGCCAGCAGTGAGGGAAGGGACAGGGGAAGTTGGGTCGGTCAGCCCCAGCATTTT
v_gene: TRBV6-1
j_gene: TRBJ1-5
d_gene: TRBD1
abundance: .

CDR3aa: CAWSVREQLSSYEQYF
CDR3nt: TGTGCCTGGAGTGTACGGGAACAGTTGAGCTCCTACGAGCAGTACTTC
v_gene: TRBV30
j_gene: TRBJ2-7
d_gene: .
abundance: once

CDR3aa: CASSIDRGGARGEKLFF
CDR3nt: TGTGCCAGTAGTATAGATCGAGGAGGGGCGCGCGGGGAAAAACTGTTTTTT
v_gene: TRBV19
j_gene: TRBJ1-4
d_gene: .
abundance: .

CDR3aa: CASSLRRGRPTYEQYF
CDR3nt: TGTGCCAGCAGCTTAAGACGCGGGAGGCCGACCTACGAGCAGTACTTC
v_gene: TRBV7-9
j_gene: TRBJ2-7
d_gene: TRBD2
abundance: .

CDR3aa: CASSPRPQHF
CDR3nt: TGCGCCAGCAGCCCGCGTCCCCAGCATTTT
v_gene: TRBV5-1
j_gene: TRBJ1-5
d_gene: .
abundance: .

CDR3aa: CATSRDLGLAGSHEQYF
CDR3nt: TGTGCCACCAGCAGAGATCTCGGACTAGCGGGAAGCCACGAGCAGTACTTC
v_gene: TRBV15
j_gene: TRBJ2-7
d_gene: TRBD2
abundance: .

CDR3aa: CASSLARLAGEDYEQYF
CDR3nt: TGTGCCAGCAGCTTAGCTCGACTAGCGGGAGAGGACTACGAGCAGTACTTC
v_gene: TRBV7-9
j_gene: TRBJ2-7
d_gene: TRBD2
abundance: .

CDR3aa: CASSQDGRGSGPSEQYF
CDR3nt: TGCGCCAGCAGCCAAGATGGCAGGGGCTCAGGCCCTTCCGAGCAGTACTTC
v_gene: TRBV4-3
j_gene: TRBJ2-7
d_gene: .
abundance: .

CDR3aa: CASSNRTSDTDTQYF
CDR3nt: TGTGCCAGCAGTAACCGGACTAGCGACACAGATACGCAGTATTTT
v_gene: TRBV28
j_gene: TRBJ2-3
d_gene: TRBD2
abundance: .

CDR3aa: CASSGAVPGQGCTGELFF
CDR3nt: TGTGCCAGCAGTGGCGCAGTGCCGGGACAGGGTTGTACCGGGGAGCTGTTTTTT
v_gene: TRBV25-1
j_gene: TRBJ2-2
d_gene: TRBD1
abundance: .

CDR3aa: CASKTSTASWRENTGELFF
CDR3nt: TGTGCCAGCAAAACCTCGACAGCTAGTTGGCGGGAGAACACCGGGGAGCTGTTTTTT
v_gene: TRBV7-2
j_gene: TRBJ2-2
d_gene: .
abundance: once

CDR3aa: CASSYSPGQGGEKLFF
CDR3nt: TGTGCCAGCAGTTACTCCCCGGGACAGGGTGGTGAAAAACTGTTTTTT
v_gene: TRBV6-5
j_gene: TRBJ1-4
d_gene: TRBD1
abundance: .

CDR3aa: CASSQDRGREQYF
CDR3nt: TGTGCCAGCAGCCAAGATAGAGGGCGCGAGCAGTACTTC
v_gene: TRBV14
j_gene: TRBJ2-7
d_gene: .
abundance: .

CDR3aa: CASSLAGGSYEQYF
CDR3nt: TGTGCCAGCAGCTTGGCCGGGGGCTCCTACGAGCAGTACTTC
v_gene: TRBV5-6
j_gene: TRBJ2-7
d_gene: .
abundance: .

CDR3aa: CASSPREGDYEQYF
CDR3nt: TGCGCCAGCAGCCCGAGGGAGGGGGACTACGAGCAGTACTTC
v_gene: TRBV4-3
j_gene: TRBJ2-7
d_gene: .
abundance: once

CDR3aa: CASSTRLLGNEQFF
CDR3nt: TGTGCCAGCAGTACTAGACTACTCGGCAATGAGCAGTTCTTC
v_gene: TRBV27
j_gene: TRBJ2-1
d_gene: .
abundance: .

CDR3aa: CASSLGASGRAGTDTQYF
CDR3nt: TGTGCCAGCAGCTTAGGGGCTAGCGGGAGGGCGGGAACAGATACGCAGTATTTT
v_gene: TRBV11-2
j_gene: TRBJ2-3
d_gene: TRBD2
abundance: few

CDR3aa: CASSTGFYNEQFF
CDR3nt: TGTGCCAGCAGTACAGGTTTCTACAATGAGCAGTTCTTC
v_gene: TRBV5-8
j_gene: TRBJ2-1
d_gene: .
abundance: .

CDR3aa: CASSSISGTGHHQPQHF
CDR3nt: TGTGCCAGCAGTTCAATATCCGGGACAGGGCACCATCAGCCCCAGCATTTT
v_gene: TRBV27
j_gene: TRBJ1-5
d_gene: TRBD1
abundance: .

CDR3aa: CASSLGRDPSYEQYF
CDR3nt: TGTGCCAGCAGCTTGGGCAGGGATCCGTCCTACGAGCAGTACTTC
v_gene: TRBV5-6
j_gene: TRBJ2-7
d_gene: .
abundance: few

CDR3aa: CASSPLGQGAQRTEAFF
CDR3nt: TGCGCCAGCAGCCCTCTAGGACAGGGGGCGCAAAGAACTGAAGCTTTCTTT
v_gene: TRBV4-3
j_gene: TRBJ1-1
d_gene: TRBD1
abundance: .

CDR3aa: CATSRDRGEKLFF
CDR3nt: TGTGCCACCAGCAGAGATCGAGGGGAAAAACTGTTTTTT
v_gene: TRBV15
j_gene: TRBJ1-4
d_gene: .
abundance: once

CDR3aa: CASSQNQLADNEQFF
CDR3nt: TGCGCCAGCAGCCAAAATCAGCTAGCGGACAATGAGCAGTTCTTC
v_gene: TRBV4-3
j_gene: TRBJ2-1
d_gene: TRBD2
abundance: .

CDR3aa: CAWSPTLARGGQPQHF
CDR3nt: TGTGCCTGGAGTCCGACCTTGGCCCGGGGAGGGCAGCCCCAGCATTTT
v_gene: TRBV30
j_gene: TRBJ1-5
d_gene: .
abundance: .

CDR3aa: CSVKSGRETQYF
CDR3nt: TGCAGCGTCAAGTCAGGGAGGGAGACCCAGTACTTC
v_gene: TRBV29-1
j_gene: TRBJ2-5
d_gene: .
abundance: few

CDR3aa: CASSLRTSGTYNGQFF
CDR3nt: TGTGCCAGCAGCTTACGGACTAGCGGGACCTATAACGGGCAGTTCTTC
v_gene: TRBV7-6
j_gene: TRBJ2-1
d_gene: TRBD2
abundance: .

CDR3aa: CASSLGYPQRDTIYF
CDR3nt: TGTGCCAGCAGCTTAGGTTACCCACAGAGGGACACCATATATTTT
v_gene: TRBV5-6
j_gene: TRBJ1-3
d_gene: .
abundance: .

CDR3aa: CASSFSSGWNTEAFF
CDR3nt: TGTGCCAGCAGCTTCTCCTCAGGGTGGAACACTGAAGCTTTCTTT
v_gene: TRBV7-2
j_gene: TRBJ1-1
d_gene: .
abundance: .

CDR3aa: CSVESGESNQPQHF
CDR3nt: TGCAGCGTTGAATCCGGGGAATCCAATCAGCCCCAGCATTTT
v_gene: TRBV29-1
j_gene: TRBJ1-5
d_gene: .
abundance: .

CDR3aa: CASPSNYGYTF
CDR3nt: TGTGCCAGCCCTAGTAACTATGGCTACACCTTC
v_gene: TRBV6-1
j_gene: TRBJ1-2
d_gene: .
abundance: .

CDR3aa: CASRTGSTGYTF
CDR3nt: TGTGCCAGCAGAACGGGGTCTACTGGCTACACCTTC
v_gene: TRBV27
j_gene: TRBJ1-2
d_gene: .
abundance: .

CDR3aa: CASSFEVAGLGDEQFF
CDR3nt: TGTGCCAGCAGCTTCGAAGTGGCGGGGCTAGGGGATGAGCAGTTCTTC
v_gene: TRBV5-6
j_gene: TRBJ2-1
d_gene: .
abundance: few

CDR3aa: CASSQNTGELFF
CDR3nt: TGTGCCAGCAGCCAGAACACCGGGGAGCTGTTTTTT
v_gene: TRBV28
j_gene: TRBJ2-2
d_gene: .
abundance: .

CDR3aa: CASSLELVGEPSGANVLTF
CDR3nt: TGTGCCAGCAGCTTAGAGTTGGTAGGAGAGCCCTCTGGGGCCAACGTCCTGACTTTC
v_gene: TRBV11-1
j_gene: TRBJ2-6
d_gene: .
abundance: .

CDR3aa: CATSRDRLPSGARDTQYF
CDR3nt: TGTGCCACCAGCAGAGATCGTTTGCCTAGCGGGGCGCGAGATACGCAGTATTTT
v_gene: TRBV15
j_gene: TRBJ2-3
d_gene: TRBD2
abundance: .

CDR3aa: CASMIRSESGYTF
CDR3nt: TGCGCCAGCATGATTAGATCCGAGAGTGGCTACACCTTC
v_gene: TRBV10-2
j_gene: TRBJ1-2
d_gene: .
abundance: .

CDR3aa: CASSQDPGLAGAGTGELFF
CDR3nt: TGCGCCAGCAGCCAAGATCCGGGACTAGCGGGAGCTGGAACCGGGGAGCTGTTTTTT
v_gene: TRBV4-3
j_gene: TRBJ2-2
d_gene: TRBD2
abundance: .

CDR3aa: CATGGEGPWEQYF
CDR3nt: TGTGCCACGGGGGGGGAGGGCCCCTGGGAGCAGTACTTC
v_gene: TRBV6-5
j_gene: TRBJ2-7
d_gene: TRBD2
abundance: .

CDR3aa: CASSLKGAGQPQHF
CDR3nt: TGTGCCAGCAGCTTAAAGGGGGCGGGGCAGCCCCAGCATTTT
v_gene: TRBV13
j_gene: TRBJ1-5
d_gene: TRBD1
abundance: .

CDR3aa: CASSEGSGNQPQHF
CDR3nt: TGTGCCAGCAGTGAAGGGTCGGGCAATCAGCCCCAGCATTTT
v_gene: TRBV2
j_gene: TRBJ1-5
d_gene: .
abundance: few

CDR3aa: CASSPNPRTAYNEQFF
CDR3nt: TGTGCCAGCAGTCCCAACCCGAGGACAGCCTACAATGAGCAGTTCTTC
v_gene: TRBV27
j_gene: TRBJ2-1
d_gene: .
abundance: .

CDR3aa: CASSLDRGRKYYGYTF
CDR3nt: TGTGCCAGCAGCCTGGACAGGGGGCGAAAGTACTATGGCTACACCTTC
v_gene: TRBV5-6
j_gene: TRBJ1-2
d_gene: TRBD1
abundance: .

CDR3aa: CASGTPGASEQFF
CDR3nt: TGTGCCAGCGGGACTCCCGGGGCGAGTGAGCAGTTCTTC
v_gene: TRBV19
j_gene: TRBJ2-1
d_gene: .
abundance: few

CDR3aa: CASSLYDRGIEGTEAFF
CDR3nt: TGCGCCAGCAGCTTGTATGACAGGGGCATCGAGGGGACTGAAGCTTTCTTT
v_gene: TRBV5-1
j_gene: TRBJ1-1
d_gene: TRBD1
abundance: .

CDR3aa: CSVEASGRTTGELFF
CDR3nt: TGCAGCGTCGAGGCTAGCGGGAGAACAACCGGGGAGCTGTTTTTT
v_gene: TRBV29-1
j_gene: TRBJ2-2
d_gene: TRBD2
abundance: .